This T cell receptor beta chain was recorded in a study of blood T cell repertoires in COVID-19. On the study more broadly: PBMCs, B-cell-depleted T cells, or T cells provided the cDNA or gDNA that made up the material.

Per germline, CDR1 SGDLS and CDR2 YYNGEE. V shed 4 bases and J shed 6 bases, with 13 bases lying between them. The CDR3 is 14 amino acids. Authors' methods: Amplifying reference gene primers gave estimates of nucleated cell counts. The repertoire was sequenced with immunoSEQ multiplex PCR; TCRdb's copy has only in-frame clones and lacks some. V and J calls and clone size are copied from that table; D and trimming were computed from the DNA. This sample has approximately 6,600 clones; roughly nine tenths occur once, and the top ten carry approximately 4.3%. The clonotype was recovered from an elderly man with active COVID-19. The genes are TRBV9 and TRBJ2-2; the D is unclear. Sequenced sample: peripheral blood. The CDR3: CASSTRQMAGELFF. The DNA of the CDR3 is TGTGCCAGCAGCACCCGACAAATGGCCGGGGAGCTGTTTTTT.